Shown below are 13 T cell receptor beta chains from a single sample sequenced in a study of a mutant IDH1 vaccine in newly diagnosed glioma. Profiling relied on immunoSEQ multiplex PCR, and the TCRdb table lists in-frame clones only, not all of them. Here the sample spans about 34,000 clones, approximately 80% being singletons. The time point was: baseline, week 1 (first vaccination visit). Documented treatment: pre-vaccination baseline after standard-of-care therapy. The sequencing here drew on peripheral blood mononuclear cells (PBMCs), taken from a glioma patient treated with radiotherapy, temozolomide or both. All receptors derive from a middle-aged man with glioma. Some clones in this sample may be carry-over from other donors' samples.

This clone has just a few counts. V and J are TRBV11-3 and TRBJ1-6; 9 positions match TRBD1. V dropped 5 bases and J dropped 7; count of bases not matched to a gene: 3. Germline V gene data show CDR1 as SGHNT and CDR2 as YENEEA. CDR3 length: 14 residues. This chain's CDR3 is CASSRDRGNSPLHF. DNA of the CDR3: TGTGCCAGCAGCAGAGACAGGGGGAATTCACCCCTCCACTTT.

This sequence joins TRBV6-1 and TRBJ2-7; 8 nucleotides align to TRBD1. The V gene end was trimmed by 4 bases and the J gene end by 3 bases; junction bases not matched to a gene: 2. The CDR3 totals 13 residues. From germline, CDR1 is MNHNS and CDR2 SASEGT. Here the CDR3 reads CASSAQGDYEQYF. In DNA form, the CDR3 reads TGTGCCAGCAGTGCACAGGGGGACTACGAGCAGTACTTC.

The V and J genes are TRBV11-2 and TRBJ1-2; D is undetermined. Germline loops: CDR1 SGHAT, CDR2 FQNNGV. The CDR3 extends over 14 amino acids. Trimming took 5 bases from V and 4 from J, leaving 14 bases between them. CDR3 coding DNA: TGTGCCAGCAGCACCCCCGGCACCGCCTATGGCTACACCTTC. It encodes CASSTPGTAYGYTF.

The genes are TRBV10-3 and TRBJ2-1; perhaps TRBD2 as D (7 bases). The CDR3 is made up of 17 amino acids. CDR1 is ENHRY, CDR2 SYGVKD, per germline. V was trimmed by 10 bases and J by 5 bases, leaving 27 bases between them. The CDR3: CATHPGVGREGHNEQFF. CDR3 bases: TGTGCCACCCACCCAGGGGTTGGGAGGGAGGGTCACAATGAGCAGTTCTTC.

The rearrangement uses TRBV27 and TRBJ2-7; 8 bases fit TRBD1. Germline-derived CDR1 and CDR2 are MNHEY and SMNVEV (reference sequence). The CDR3 extends over 11 amino acids. V lost 7 bases to trimming and J lost 7 bases; unmatched junction nucleotides: 3. The CDR3 DNA sequence: TGTGCCAGCACCGGACAGGGAGAGCAGTACTTC. It encodes CASTGQGEQYF.

This clone was recorded once. The V and J genes are TRBV29-1 and TRBJ2-1; unclear D gene. The CDR3 covers 14 residues. Deletions cut 0 bases from V and 7 bases from J, with 13 bases between. CDR1 is SQVTM and CDR2 is ANQGSEA in the germline V gene. The chain's CDR3 is CSVEERTYGNEQFF. In nucleotides, the CDR3 is TGCAGCGTTGAAGAACGCACATATGGGAATGAGCAGTTCTTC.

The V gene is TRBV29-1, the J gene TRBJ1-6; D is unclear. V was cut by 7 bases and J by 10 bases, with 17 bases left in between. The CDR3 is made up of 13 amino acids. Germline lookup yields CDR1 SQVTM and CDR2 ANQGSEA. In DNA, the CDR3 is TGCAGCGCCAGAACTGACTCCGGCTCACCCCTCCACTTT. Its protein is CSARTDSGSPLHF. Full variable domain (rest looked up from reference TRBV29-1 and TRBJ1-6): SAVISQKPSRDICQRGTSLTIQCQVDSQVTMMFWYRQQPGQSLTLIATANQGSEATYESGFVIDKFPISRPNLTFSTLTVSNMSPEDSSIYLCSARTDSGSPLHFGNGTRLTVT.

The genes are TRBV11-2 and TRBJ2-7, with TRBD2 matching over 9 bases. V lost 5 bases, J lost 6 bases, and 8 bases stayed unmatched. CDR3 length equals 14 residues. Looked up from germline, CDR1 is SGHAT and CDR2 is FQNNGV. The CDR3 sequence is CASSHLAGAPEQYF. The CDR3 DNA reads as TGTGCCAGCAGCCATTTAGCGGGGGCCCCCGAGCAGTACTTC.

The chain recombines TRBV4-1 with TRBJ2-3; no definite D call. Trimming shortened V by 4 bases and J by 2 bases, and 10 bases separated the two germline ends. Germline V gene lookup returns CDR1 MGHRA and CDR2 YSYEKL. The CDR3 is 14 amino acids. In nucleotides, the CDR3 is TGCGCCAGCAGCCCCTTCGACTCCACAGATACGCAGTATTTT. Translating gives CASSPFDSTDTQYF.

This clone has a single count. The rearrangement joins TRBV7-8 to TRBJ2-3, with D hard to call. The CDR3 has 15 amino acids. Germline V gives CDR1 SGHVS, CDR2 FQNEAQ. V was clipped by 5 bases and J by 0 bases, with 12 bases between them. The CDR3, as DNA: TGTGCCAGCAGCCCCGTTGGCTATAGCACAGATACGCAGTATTTT. This sequence encodes CASSPVGYSTDTQYF. The full variable domain, completed using reference TRBV7-8 and TRBJ2-3, is GAGVSQSPRYKVAKRGQDVALRCDPISGHVSLFWYQQALGQGPEFLTYFQNEAQLDKSGLPSDRFFAERPEGSVSTLKIQRTQQEDSAVYLCASSPVGYSTDTQYFGPGTRLTVL.

This chain links TRBV6-5 with TRBJ2-5; D is unresolved. Germline V lookup: CDR1 MNHEY, CDR2 SVGAGI. V lost 0 bases and J 1 base, leaving 12 bases between the germline ends. CDR3 length: 16 amino acids. The CDR3 DNA sequence: TGTGCCAGCAGTTACTCGGCAGGCGTTTCCCAAGAGACCCAGTACTTC. It yields the protein CASSYSAGVSQETQYF.

The chain links TRBV7-6 to TRBJ2-7; D remains ambiguous. Germline assignment: CDR1 SGHVS and CDR2 FNYEAQ. Trimming removed 2 bases at V and 3 bases at J, with 5 bases between. The CDR3 length is 12 residues. The CDR3 DNA reads as TGTGCCAGCAGCTTAAACAGCTACGAGCAGTACTTC. As protein: CASSLNSYEQYF.

This chain uses TRBV9 with TRBJ1-3; weak D call: TRBD1 (6 bases). Trimming stripped 7 bases from V and 2 bases from J, with 13 bases between. The CDR3 runs 14 residues. Germline V gene lookup returns CDR1 SGDLS and CDR2 YYNGEE. CDR3 in amino acids: CASGSGGPGNTIYF. CDR3 DNA: TGTGCCAGCGGTAGTGGGGGCCCTGGAAACACCATATATTTT.